This paragraph reports one T cell receptor beta chain. The data originate from a study of blood T cell repertoires in COVID-19. The protocol was immunoSEQ multiplex PCR, while the TCRdb copy is restricted to in-frame clones and leaves out a portion. The table includes tens of thousands of clones, roughly nine tenths detected once. V lost 3 bases, J lost 6 bases, and 3 bases stayed unmatched. The germline V gene has CDR1 KGHSH and CDR2 LQKENI. This CDR3 has 14 residues. The chain uses TRBV18 and TRBJ2-7; 12 bases match TRBD2. This receptor was identified in a human donor in a cohort sampled during active COVID-19. The sequencing sample was made of peripheral blood. The CDR3 region has the DNA TGTGCCAGCTCACCGACTAGCGGGGGTGGCGAGCAGTACTTC. Translated, it gives CASSPTSGGGEQYF.